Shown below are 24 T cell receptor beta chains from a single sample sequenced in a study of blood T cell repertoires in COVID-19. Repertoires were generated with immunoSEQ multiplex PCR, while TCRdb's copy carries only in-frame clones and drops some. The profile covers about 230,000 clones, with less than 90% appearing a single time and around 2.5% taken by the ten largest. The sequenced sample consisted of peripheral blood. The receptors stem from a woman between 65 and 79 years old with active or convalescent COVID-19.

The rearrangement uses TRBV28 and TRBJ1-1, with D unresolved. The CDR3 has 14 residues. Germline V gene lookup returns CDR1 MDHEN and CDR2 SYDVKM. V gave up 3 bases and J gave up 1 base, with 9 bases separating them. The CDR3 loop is CASSLVGRNTEAFF. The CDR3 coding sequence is TGTGCCAGCAGTTTGGTGGGCCGGAACACTGAAGCTTTCTTT.

CDR3 bases: TGTGCCTCTCGGACAGGGGGCTACTTCGGGGAGCTGTTTTTT. This gives the protein CASRTGGYFGELFF. This chain connects TRBV30 to TRBJ2-2, with 11 bases identical to TRBD1. V dropped 7 bases and J dropped 7; count of bases not matched to a gene: 8. CDR3 length: 14 amino acids. Germline V gene data show CDR1 as GTSNPN and CDR2 as SVGIG (reference sequence).

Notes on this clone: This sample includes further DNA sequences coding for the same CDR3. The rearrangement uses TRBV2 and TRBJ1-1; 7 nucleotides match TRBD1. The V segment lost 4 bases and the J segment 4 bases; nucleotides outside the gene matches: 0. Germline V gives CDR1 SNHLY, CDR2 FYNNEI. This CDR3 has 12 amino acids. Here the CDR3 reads CASSGQGTEAFF. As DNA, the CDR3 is TGTGCCAGCAGTGGACAGGGCACTGAAGCTTTCTTT.

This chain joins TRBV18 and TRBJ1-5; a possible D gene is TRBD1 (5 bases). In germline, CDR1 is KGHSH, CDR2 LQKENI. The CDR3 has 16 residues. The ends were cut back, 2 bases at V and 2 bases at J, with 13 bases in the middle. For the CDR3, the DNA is TGTGCCAGCTCACCATACGGCAGGGCGGGCAATCAGCCCCAGCATTTT. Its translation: CASSPYGRAGNQPQHF.

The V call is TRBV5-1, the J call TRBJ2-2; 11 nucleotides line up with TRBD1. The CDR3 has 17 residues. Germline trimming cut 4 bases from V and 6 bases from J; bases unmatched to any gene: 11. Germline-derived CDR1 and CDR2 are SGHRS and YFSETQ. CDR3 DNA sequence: TGCGCCAGCAGCCCCCAGGCGGGGACAGGGGGGCCCGGGGAGCTGTTTTTT. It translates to CASSPQAGTGGPGELFF.

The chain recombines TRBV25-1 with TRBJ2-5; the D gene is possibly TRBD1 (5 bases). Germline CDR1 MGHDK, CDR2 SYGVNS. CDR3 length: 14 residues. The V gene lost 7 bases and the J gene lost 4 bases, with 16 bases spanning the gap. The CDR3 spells CASKPDIRVETQYF. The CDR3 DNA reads TGTGCCAGCAAACCCGACATCAGGGTAGAGACCCAGTACTTC.

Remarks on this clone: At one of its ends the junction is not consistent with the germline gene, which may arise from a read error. This CDR3 is CASSPLAGGPDEQFF. The CDR3 DNA reads TGTGCTAGCAGCCCTCTAGCGGGAGGGCCAGATGAGCAGTTCTTC. The V and J genes are TRBV7-7 and TRBJ2-1; TRBD2 agrees at 12 bases. The V gene's germline CDR1 is SSHAT and CDR2 FNYEAQ (reference sequence). CDR3 length: 15 residues.

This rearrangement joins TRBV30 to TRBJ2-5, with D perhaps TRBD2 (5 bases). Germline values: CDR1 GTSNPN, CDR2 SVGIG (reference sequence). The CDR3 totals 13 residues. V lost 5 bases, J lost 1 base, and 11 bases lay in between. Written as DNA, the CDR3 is TGTGCCTGGTCACTAGGAAGCCAAGAGACCCAGTACTTC. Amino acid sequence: CAWSLGSQETQYF.

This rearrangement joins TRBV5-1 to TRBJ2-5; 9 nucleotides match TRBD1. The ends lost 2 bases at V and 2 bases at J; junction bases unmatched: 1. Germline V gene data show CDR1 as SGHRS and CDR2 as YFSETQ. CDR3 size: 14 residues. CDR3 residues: CASSLQGAQETQYF. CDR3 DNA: TGCGCCAGCAGCTTACAGGGGGCACAAGAGACCCAGTACTTC.

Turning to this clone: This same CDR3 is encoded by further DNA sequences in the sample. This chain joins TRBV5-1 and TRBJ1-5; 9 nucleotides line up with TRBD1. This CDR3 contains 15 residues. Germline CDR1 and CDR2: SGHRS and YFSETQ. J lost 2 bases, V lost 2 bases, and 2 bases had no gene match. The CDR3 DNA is TGCGCCAGCAGCTTACAGGGGGCCGGCAATCAGCCCCAGCATTTT. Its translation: CASSLQGAGNQPQHF.

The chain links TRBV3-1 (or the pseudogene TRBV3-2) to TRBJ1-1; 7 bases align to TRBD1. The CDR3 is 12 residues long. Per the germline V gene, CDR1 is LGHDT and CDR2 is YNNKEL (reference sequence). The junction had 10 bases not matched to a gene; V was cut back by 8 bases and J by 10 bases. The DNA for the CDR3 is TGTGCCAGCGGGCGACAGGGTATTCGAGCTTTCTTT. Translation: CASGRQGIRAFF.

CDR3 coding DNA: TGTGCCAGTAGGGGGACAGGGATTACCGGGGAGCTGTTTTTT. The encoded protein is CASRGTGITGELFF. The chain couples TRBV19 to TRBJ2-2; 9 bases agree with TRBD1. CDR3 length equals 14 residues. V was clipped by 6 bases and J by 5 bases; unmatched bases: 4. Germline V lookup: CDR1 LNHDA, CDR2 SQIVND (reference sequence).

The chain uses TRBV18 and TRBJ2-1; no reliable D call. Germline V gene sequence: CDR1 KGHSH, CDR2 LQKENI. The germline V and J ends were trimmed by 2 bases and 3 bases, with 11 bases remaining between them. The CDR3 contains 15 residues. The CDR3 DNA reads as TGTGCCAGCTCACCATCTAACCGTGGCTACAATGAGCAGTTCTTC. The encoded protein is CASSPSNRGYNEQFF.

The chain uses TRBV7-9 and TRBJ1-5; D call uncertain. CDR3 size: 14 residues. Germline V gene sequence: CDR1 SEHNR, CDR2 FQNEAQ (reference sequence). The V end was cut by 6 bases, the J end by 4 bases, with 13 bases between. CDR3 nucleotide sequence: TGTGCCAGCAGGTTCCGGGGTGGGAATCAGCCCCAGCATTTT. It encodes CASRFRGGNQPQHF.

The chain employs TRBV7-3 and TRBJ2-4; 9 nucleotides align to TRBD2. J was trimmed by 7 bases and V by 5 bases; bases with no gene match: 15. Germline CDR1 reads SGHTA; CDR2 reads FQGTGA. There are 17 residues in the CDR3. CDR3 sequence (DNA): TGTGCCAGCAGCCCCCACGGACGTAGCGGGGGTGTGAACATTCAGTACTTC. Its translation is CASSPHGRSGGVNIQYF.

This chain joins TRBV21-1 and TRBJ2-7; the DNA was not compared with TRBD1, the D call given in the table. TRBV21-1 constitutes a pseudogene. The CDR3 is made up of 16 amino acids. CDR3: CASSAGEGTGGYEQYF. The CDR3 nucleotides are TGTGCCAGCAGCGCCGGGGAGGGGACAGGGGGCTACGAGCAGTACTTC.

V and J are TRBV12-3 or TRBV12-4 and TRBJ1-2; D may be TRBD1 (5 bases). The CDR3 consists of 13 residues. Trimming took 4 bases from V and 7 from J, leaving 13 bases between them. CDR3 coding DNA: TGTGCCAGCAGTTGGGGGGGGTGGAGTGGCTACACCTTC. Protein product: CASSWGGWSGYTF.

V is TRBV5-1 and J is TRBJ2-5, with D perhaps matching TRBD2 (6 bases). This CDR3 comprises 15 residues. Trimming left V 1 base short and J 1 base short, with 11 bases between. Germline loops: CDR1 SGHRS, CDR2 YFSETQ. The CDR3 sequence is CASSLIPGAQETQYF. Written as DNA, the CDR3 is TGCGCCAGCAGCTTGATACCGGGAGCCCAAGAGACCCAGTACTTC.

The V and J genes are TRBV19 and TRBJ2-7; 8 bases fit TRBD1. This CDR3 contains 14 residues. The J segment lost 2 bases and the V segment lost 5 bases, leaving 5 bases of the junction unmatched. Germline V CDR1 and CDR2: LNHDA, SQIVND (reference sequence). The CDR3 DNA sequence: TGTGCCAGTAGTCTTTCGGACAGGGCCTACGAGCAGTACTTC. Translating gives CASSLSDRAYEQYF.

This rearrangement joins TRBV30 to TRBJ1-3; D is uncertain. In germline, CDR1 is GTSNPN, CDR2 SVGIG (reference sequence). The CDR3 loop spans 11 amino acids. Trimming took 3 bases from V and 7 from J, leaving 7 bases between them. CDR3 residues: CAWRTGNTIYF. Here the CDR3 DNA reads TGTGCCTGGAGGACCGGGAACACCATATATTTT.

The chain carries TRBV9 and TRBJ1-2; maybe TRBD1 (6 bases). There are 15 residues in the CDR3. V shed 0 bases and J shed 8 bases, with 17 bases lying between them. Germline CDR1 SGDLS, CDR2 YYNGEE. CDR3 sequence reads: CASSVAGTGSKGYTF. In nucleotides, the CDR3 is TGTGCCAGCAGCGTAGCTGGAACAGGGTCAAAGGGCTACACCTTC.

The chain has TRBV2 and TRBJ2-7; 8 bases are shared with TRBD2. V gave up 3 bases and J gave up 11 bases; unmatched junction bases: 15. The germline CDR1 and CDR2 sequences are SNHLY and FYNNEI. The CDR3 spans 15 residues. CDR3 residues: CASSDPGISGVVKYF. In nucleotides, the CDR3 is TGTGCCAGCAGTGACCCAGGAATTAGCGGGGTCGTAAAGTACTTC. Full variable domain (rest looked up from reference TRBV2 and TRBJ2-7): EPEVTQTPSHQVTQMGQEVILRCVPISNHLYFYWYRQILGQKVEFLVSFYNNEISEKSEIFDDQFSVERPDGSNFTLKIRSTKLEDSAMYFCASSDPGISGVVKYFGPGTRLTVT.

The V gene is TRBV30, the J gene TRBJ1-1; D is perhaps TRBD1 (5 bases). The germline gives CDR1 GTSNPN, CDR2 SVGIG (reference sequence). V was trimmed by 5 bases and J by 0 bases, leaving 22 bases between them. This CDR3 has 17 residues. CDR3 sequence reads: CAWSRAIADYMNTEAFF. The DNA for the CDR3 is TGTGCCTGGTCCAGGGCTATTGCCGATTATATGAACACTGAAGCTTTCTTT. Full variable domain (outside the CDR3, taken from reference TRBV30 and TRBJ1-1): SQTIHQWPATLVQPVGSPLSLECTVEGTSNPNLYWYRQAAGRGLQLLFYSVGIGQISSEVPQNLSASRPQDRQFILSSKKLLLSDSGFYLCAWSRAIADYMNTEAFFGQGTRLTVV.

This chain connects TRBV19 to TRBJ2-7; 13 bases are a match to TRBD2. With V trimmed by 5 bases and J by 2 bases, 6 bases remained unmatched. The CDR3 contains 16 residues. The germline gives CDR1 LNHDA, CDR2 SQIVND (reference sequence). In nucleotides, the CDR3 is TGTGCCAGTAGTTCCCTACTAGCGGGGGGGCCCTACGAGCAGTACTTC. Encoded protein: CASSSLLAGGPYEQYF.